A single sample gave rise to the 23 T cell receptor beta chains below, sequenced in a study of T cells in Graves' hyperthyroidism and ophthalmopathy (dated by TCRdb to the late 2010s). Libraries were prepared through multiplex PCR. TCRdb lists the instrument as Illumina HiSeq 2000. TCR beta CDR3 regions were amplified from RNA transcripts. A first-round RT-PCR of the TCR CDR3 used the HTBI primer set with the Qiagen OneStep RT-PCR kit. TCRdb cleaned the public reads at Q25 with fastp, built clones with MiXCR and kept in-frame beta chains. Identical CDR3 protein sequences are pooled into one entry, listed with their most common genes and DNA. The sample table records around 700,000 distinct CDR3 sequences; roughly a third of these occur just once. The ten largest make up less than 35% of the sample. The sequenced sample consisted of blood. The receptors originated from a woman aged 40 to 50 with Graves' hyperthyroidism.

This clonotype was counted a few times. J is TRBJ1-2 and V is TRBV2, with 11 bases lining up with TRBD1. The CDR3 has 15 amino acids. CDR1 SNHLY and CDR2 FYNNEI come from the germline V gene. Trimming took 3 bases from V and 6 from J; bases not matched to a gene: 6. CDR3 region: CASSEDRGRWNGYTF. In DNA form, the CDR3 reads TGTGCCAGCAGTGAGGACAGGGGGCGTTGGAATGGCTACACCTTC.

The chain carries TRBV7-3 and TRBJ2-5; D tentatively reads TRBD1 or TRBD2 (5 bases each). Germline V gives CDR1 SGHTA, CDR2 FQGTGA. V was clipped by 2 bases and J by 1 base, with 14 bases between them. The CDR3 runs 16 residues. The CDR3 here is CASSLDQGVVQETQYF. The CDR3 region has the DNA TGTGCCAGCAGCTTAGATCAGGGAGTTGTCCAAGAGACCCAGTACTTC.

In this sample, this clonotype turned up many times. This chain uses TRBV7-9 with TRBJ1-1; D unresolved. V lost 6 bases to trimming and J lost 1 base, with 9 bases between them. Germline V gene data show CDR1 as SEHNR and CDR2 as FQNEAQ (reference sequence). There are 13 residues in the CDR3. The CDR3 sequence: CASRERWNTEAFF. CDR3 DNA sequence: TGTGCCAGCAGGGAGAGGTGGAACACTGAAGCTTTCTTT.

The table lists this clonotype with many counts. CDR3 region: CSVEDGDLQETQYF. The DNA of the CDR3 is TGCAGCGTTGAAGATGGGGACCTACAAGAGACCCAGTACTTC. The chain employs TRBV29-1 and TRBJ2-5, with D possibly called TRBD1 or TRBD2 (5 bases each). The CDR3 contains 14 residues. The germline V and J ends were trimmed by 0 bases and 2 bases, with 10 bases remaining between them. Germline-derived CDR1 and CDR2 are SQVTM and ANQGSEA.

J is TRBJ1-2 and V is TRBV6-5; perhaps TRBD1 as D (6 bases). CDR3 length: 14 amino acids. The germline V gene has CDR1 MNHEY and CDR2 SVGAGI. The germline V and J ends were trimmed by 6 bases and 3 bases, with 14 bases remaining between them. CDR3 nucleotides: TGTGCCAGCAGGCCGGCAGGGGAGGACTATGGCTACACCTTC. Translating gives CASRPAGEDYGYTF.

The rearrangement joins TRBV25-1 to TRBJ2-2; unclear D gene. Trimming left V 0 bases short and J 6 bases short, with 2 bases between. In germline, CDR1 is MGHDK, CDR2 SYGVNS. The CDR3 sequence is 12 residues long. This chain's CDR3 is CASSEYPGELFF. CDR3 sequence (DNA): TGTGCCAGCAGTGAATATCCCGGGGAGCTGTTTTTT.

The V and J genes are TRBV7-2 and TRBJ1-2, with a weak D call TRBD1 (5 bases). CDR1 and CDR2 from the germline V gene are SGHTA and FQGNSA. V lost 6 bases and J lost 3, with 20 bases in between. CDR3 size: 16 residues. The CDR3 bases are TGTGCCAGCAGTGTGGGGAGGGGCGATAGTCACTATGGCTACACCTTC. Translation gives CASSVGRGDSHYGYTF.

The gene calls are TRBV5-1 and TRBJ2-5; D gene unclear. Germline CDR1 SGHRS, CDR2 YFSETQ. CDR3 length: 12 residues. Trimming removed 3 bases from V and 1 base from J, with 4 bases in between. The CDR3 here is CASSYAQETQYF. The CDR3 bases are TGCGCCAGCAGCTACGCCCAAGAGACCCAGTACTTC.

Worth noting for this clonotype: This CDR3 is missing its conserved last phenylalanine or tryptophan, likely due to a read error. The V and J genes are TRBV20-1 and TRBJ1-1, with D hard to call. The V and J ends lost 4 bases and 3 bases respectively, with 9 bases between them. Germline loops: CDR1 DFQATT, CDR2 SNEGSKA (reference sequence). This CDR3 region has 12 residues. The CDR3 DNA follows: TGCAGTGCTAAAAGAAGGGACACTGAAGCTTTCCTT. Its translation: CSAKRRDTEAFL.

In this sample, this clonotype turned up many times. The chain employs TRBV7-9 and TRBJ1-5; D is ambiguous. V shed 1 base and J shed 8 bases, with 6 bases lying between them. The CDR3 covers 12 residues. Germline V gives CDR1 SEHNR, CDR2 FQNEAQ (reference sequence). CDR3 sequence reads: CASSLVGEPQHF. The CDR3 DNA reads TGTGCCAGCAGCTTAGTAGGAGAGCCCCAGCATTTT.

The CDR3: CASSEETGVTGELFF. CDR3 coding DNA: TGCGCCAGCAGTGAAGAGACAGGGGTAACCGGGGAGCTGTTTTTT. The chain employs TRBV10-1 and TRBJ2-2; TRBD1 agrees at 8 bases. The CDR3 totals 15 residues. The V segment lost 3 bases and the J segment 5 bases; nucleotides outside the gene matches: 5. Germline-derived CDR1 and CDR2 are WNHNN and SYGVQD (reference sequence).

The rearrangement links TRBV12-3 or TRBV12-4 to TRBJ1-1, with TRBD1 identical over 7 bases. The J segment lost 4 bases and the V segment lost 6 bases, leaving 8 bases of the junction unmatched. The CDR3 contains 14 residues. Here the CDR3 DNA reads TGTGCCAGCAGCCCCAACGACAGGGTCACTGAAGCTTTCTTT. Translated, it gives CASSPNDRVTEAFF.

There are many counts of this clonotype. V and J are TRBV7-9 and TRBJ2-5; 12 nucleotides agree with TRBD2. V was clipped by 5 bases and J by 3 bases; unmatched bases: 7. The CDR3 totals 16 residues. CDR1 SEHNR and CDR2 FQNEAQ come from the germline V gene (reference sequence). The CDR3 bases are TGTGCCAGCAGCCTCGGACTAGCGGGGTCAAAAGAGACCCAGTACTTC. This gives the protein CASSLGLAGSKETQYF.

Notes on this clonotype: The germline gene is not matched at one end of the junction; a read error may be the cause. The chain couples TRBV10-3 to TRBJ1-6; 7 positions agree with TRBD1. CDR3 length: 15 amino acids. The germline V gene encodes CDR1 ENHRY and CDR2 SYGVKD. Written as DNA, the CDR3 is TGTGCCAGCAGTTCTTCTGACAGGGACAGTTCACCCCTCCACTTT. Translated: CASSSSDRDSSPLHF.

Worth noting for this clonotype: A much larger clone differs by one base, so this may be a read error. The chain recombines TRBV5-4 with TRBJ2-2; perhaps TRBD2 as D (6 bases). Germline values: CDR1 SGHNT, CDR2 YYREEE (reference sequence). The CDR3 runs 16 residues. CDR3 coding DNA: TGTGCCAGCAGCTTGGCTGAGGCAGGGAGGTTCGGGAAGCTGTTTTTT. Amino acids: CASSLAEAGRFGKLFF.

This clonotype was found many times. The chain joins TRBV10-3 to TRBJ1-1, with 9 bases lining up with TRBD1. This CDR3 is 15 amino acids long. Looked up from germline, CDR1 is ENHRY and CDR2 is SYGVKD. After removal of 3 bases from V and 2 bases from J, the junction contained 4 bases not matched to a gene. The CDR3 bases are TGTGCCATCAGTGACGGACAGGGGATAAACACTGAAGCTTTCTTT. The encoded protein is CAISDGQGINTEAFF.

For this clonotype: Given the absence of the conserved phenylalanine or tryptophan at the CDR3 end, a read error is likely. The rearrangement links TRBV5-5 to TRBJ1-5; unclear D gene. From germline, CDR1 is SGHKS and CDR2 YYEKEE (reference sequence). This CDR3 has 15 amino acids. V lost 3 bases and J 4 bases, leaving 14 bases between the germline ends. The CDR3 sequence is CASSSEVRPNQPQHL. CDR3 nucleotide sequence: TGTGCCAGCAGCTCCGAAGTCAGACCTAATCAGCCCCAGCATCTT.

The sample holds many counts of this clonotype. The gene calls are TRBV25-1 and TRBJ1-5, with D unresolved. This CDR3 has 10 amino acids. In germline, CDR1 is MGHDK, CDR2 SYGVNS. Trimming took off 5 bases at V and 6 bases at J, with 2 bases between the two ends. DNA for the CDR3: TGTGCCAGCAGTCCTCAGCCCCAGCATTTT. Its protein is CASSPQPQHF. Using reference TRBV25-1 and TRBJ1-5 for the parts outside the CDR3, the full variable domain is EADIYQTPRYLVIGTGKKITLECSQTMGHDKMYWYQQDPGMELHLIHYSYGVNSTEKGDLSSESTVSRIRTEHFPLTLESARPSHTSQYLCASSPQPQHFGDGTRLSIL.

The rearrangement joins TRBV7-8 to TRBJ2-7; D uncertain. The J call could be wrong; TRBJ2-1 is a better fit for the DNA end. This CDR3 region has 10 residues. Looked up from germline, CDR1 is SGHVS and CDR2 is FQNEAQ. DNA for the CDR3: TGTGCCAGCGGAAATAATGAGCAGTTCTTC. It translates to CASGNNEQFF.

Many counts were recorded for this clonotype. The DNA for the CDR3 is TGTGCCAGCAGCTCCACACTAGGAGGTGAAAAACTGTTTTTT. Its protein is CASSSTLGGEKLFF. This chain joins TRBV7-9 and TRBJ1-4; D call uncertain. V was clipped by 4 bases and J by 7 bases, with 13 bases between them. Per the germline V gene, CDR1 is SEHNR and CDR2 is FQNEAQ (reference sequence). The CDR3 runs to 14 residues.

This clonotype has at least ten counts. This sequence joins TRBV25-1 and TRBJ2-1; D is uncertain. This CDR3 spans 14 amino acids. Between the trimmed V and J ends, which lost 0 bases and 7 bases, there was a span of 10 bases. The germline V gene has CDR1 MGHDK and CDR2 SYGVNS. As DNA, the CDR3 is TGTGCCAGCAGTGAATATGAGCCCCCGAATGAGCAGTTCTTC. This encodes CASSEYEPPNEQFF. The full variable domain, completed using reference TRBV25-1 and TRBJ2-1, is EADIYQTPRYLVIGTGKKITLECSQTMGHDKMYWYQQDPGMELHLIHYSYGVNSTEKGDLSSESTVSRIRTEHFPLTLESARPSHTSQYLCASSEYEPPNEQFFGPGTRLTVL.

A few counts support this clonotype. The chain carries TRBV20-1 and TRBJ1-5; 7 nucleotides line up with TRBD1. This CDR3 region has 16 residues. The junction had 8 bases not matched to a gene; V was cut back by 3 bases and J by 0 bases. Germline V gene sequence: CDR1 DFQATT, CDR2 SNEGSKA (reference sequence). The CDR3 is CSAREYNRGSNQPQHF. CDR3 coding DNA: TGCAGTGCTAGGGAGTACAACAGGGGTAGCAATCAGCCCCAGCATTTT.

To note about this clonotype: Possible read error: a much larger clone is one base away. This chain uses TRBV12-3 or TRBV12-4 with TRBJ2-5; a weak D match, TRBD2 (7 bases). The CDR3 is 13 residues long. Trimming took off 7 bases at V and 7 bases at J, with 16 bases between the two ends. CDR3 protein: CASNVGGAGTQYF. The CDR3 DNA sequence: TGTGCCAGCAACGTGGGGGGGGCCGGGACCCAGTACTTC.